This T cell receptor (beta chain) came from a study of graft-versus-host responses after intestinal transplantation (dated by TCRdb to 2020 to 2023). Looking at the study overall: The transplants that recipients got were multivisceral, liver-intestinal, or isolated intestinal. Every recipient was given anti-thymocyte globulin induction, then maintenance tacrolimus and steroids for around three years. After intestinal transplantation, graft-versus-host and host-versus-graft alloreactive T cell clones were followed in the graft, circulation and bone marrow using bulk TCR-beta CDR3 sequencing. To identify alloreactive clones, pre-transplant mixed lymphocyte reaction products were sequenced and compared with unstimulated pre-transplant donor and recipient T cells. A cohort of fewer than 25 intestinal transplant recipients, including one retransplant, was enrolled, and a few patients lacking pretransplant specimens were excluded. A peak of at least 4% donor T cells among recipient peripheral blood mononuclear cells was the definition used for donor T cell macrochimerism. Rather than going through the commercial service, samples from three later patients were sequenced in-house on an Illumina MiSeq and processed with MiXCR.

As for this clone: Its antigen is still unknown. The input lacks base qualities; no much larger clone sits a single base away.

The V and J ends are trimmed by 4 bases and 7 bases, leaving 13 bases between them. From its cysteine to its phenylalanine, the CDR3 spans 13 amino acids. Only the CDR3 region is kept as DNA, spanning 39 bases read in frame from base 1. The germline V gene supplies CDR1 LGHNA and CDR2 YNFKEQ. What the authors observed across the whole study: The relatively low number and heterogeneity of intestinal transplant patients limited the conclusions. Early after transplant, declines in HvG clones were associated with peak levels of circulating GvH clones. Patients with donor T cell macrochimerism had high GvH to HvG T cell clonal ratios in their allografts. GvH clones were found in recipient bone marrow, and some of the GvH clones appeared earlier in ileal mucosa or blood, which is consistent with an intestinal mucosal origin.

The receptor library was made with the immunoSEQ multiplex PCR assay. In most patients, genomic DNA was isolated using the Qiagen DNeasy Blood and Tissue Kit and sent frozen to Adaptive Biotechnologies for TCR sequencing. High-throughput TCR-beta CDR3 sequencing of genomic DNA from most patients was performed by Adaptive Biotechnologies. The source study handled its data this way. TCR sequencing data for roughly 18 patients were retrieved from Adaptive's ImmunoSEQ software; a few other patients were processed with MiXCR and VDJtools. CD4 versus CD8 sorting errors were corrected by removing sequences found in both subsets at a frequency ratio below 5:1. CDR3 nucleotide sequences shared by donor and recipient were removed because the origin of these sequences could not be assigned. Alloreactive clones required at least 2-fold expansion over unstimulated cells and minimum CFSE-low frequency of 0.002% (template counts) or 0.001% (read counts). A clone was considered mappable if detected in the sequenced pre-transplant spleen, lymph node, or MLR CFSE-low populations of the donor or recipient. Cumulative frequency of alloreactive clones was calculated as a percentage of all sequences weighted by copy number. Imported from immuneACCESS, the table was reduced by TCRdb to in-frame sequences with V and J called. These copies leave out some clones; in studies compared against another copy, an unresolved V gene accounts for under half, and the cause of the remainder is not known. V, J and clone size are those of that table, while D and trimming were read from the DNA. This sample is represented by around 89,000 clones; around 92% of them were singletons. Around 0.36% of the sample goes to the ten largest clones.

The time point label, as the study defines it: cells obtained before transplantation from donor or recipient. CD3+CD4+ and CD3+CD8+ populations were FACS-sorted from unstimulated pre-transplant donor and recipient cells taken from spleen or lymph nodes. Sequences were derived from unstimulated CD8+ T cells sorted from spleen or lymph node cells, sampled before transplant. This TCR came from a human donor who was the organ donor for an intestinal transplant. This chain joins TRBV4-2 to TRBJ1-2; the D gene is possibly TRBD1, with 6 bases matching. The CDR3 region: CASSPPDSSGYTF. The DNA reads as follows: TGTGCCAGCAGCCCCCCGGACAGTTCTGGCTACACCTTC.